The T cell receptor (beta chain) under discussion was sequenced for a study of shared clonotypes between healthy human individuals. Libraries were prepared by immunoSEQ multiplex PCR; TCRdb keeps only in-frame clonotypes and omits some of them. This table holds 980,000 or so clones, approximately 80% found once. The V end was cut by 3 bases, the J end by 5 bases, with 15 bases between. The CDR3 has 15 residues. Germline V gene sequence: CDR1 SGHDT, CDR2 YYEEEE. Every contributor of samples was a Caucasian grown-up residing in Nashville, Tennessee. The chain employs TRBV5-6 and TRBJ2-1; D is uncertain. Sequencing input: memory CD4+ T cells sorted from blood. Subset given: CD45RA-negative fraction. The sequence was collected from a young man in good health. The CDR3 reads CASSSLGPSNNEQFF. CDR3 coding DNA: TGTGCCAGCAGCTCCCTGGGCCCATCGAACAATGAGCAGTTCTTC.